This TCR beta chain was retrieved from a study of STAT5B mutations in CD4+ large granular lymphocyte leukemia. Study-wide background: Cryopreserved patient cells were CD8-depleted, then anti-CD4 bead selected.

Comments on this clone: What it binds is not known.

The data were produced by immunoSEQ multiplex PCR, yet TCRdb's version contains in-frame clones alone and is incomplete. The repertoire includes around 10,000 clones, around 83% of them detected once, and roughly 70% sits in the top ten. Study results and limitations: Of heterogeneous patient samples, only six or seven CD4-sorted ones were compared for clonality.

There are 16 residues in the CDR3. Trimming pared 0 bases from V and 7 bases from J, leaving 16 bases between. Looked up from germline, CDR1 is SGHTA and CDR2 is FQGTGA. V is TRBV7-3 and J is TRBJ2-1; possible D gene TRBD2, 7 bases. Sequencing was done on a sample of PBMCs. This receptor was obtained from a man aged 55 to 70 with CD4+ T-cell large granular lymphocyte leukemia. CDR3 DNA sequence: TGTGCCAGCAGCTTAACGGGGGCGGGAGTACGGAATGAGCAGTTCTTC. It translates to CASSLTGAGVRNEQFF.